The 27 T cell receptor beta chains presented below share a single source sample, sequenced in a study of shared clonotypes between healthy human individuals. Data came from immunoSEQ multiplex PCR; TCRdb stores just in-frame clones and leaves some out. The sample has some 2.4 million clones, more than 85% seen once. The sample taken for sequencing was naive CD4+ T cells from PBMCs. The subset here: CD45RA+ positively selected. Source of these receptors: a man younger than 35 in good health. Some clones in this sample may be carry-over from other donors' samples.

This clone has a single count. This sequence joins TRBV4-2 and TRBJ1-1; 8 positions agree with TRBD1. V was clipped by 4 bases and J by 5 bases; unmatched bases: 12. CDR1 is LGHNA and CDR2 is YNFKEQ in the germline V gene. The CDR3 covers 16 residues. The chain's CDR3 is CASSRGERTGTTEAFF. The CDR3 DNA reads TGTGCCAGCAGCCGGGGCGAAAGGACAGGGACGACTGAAGCTTTCTTT.

This clone was seen only a few times. The chain employs TRBV2 and TRBJ1-1; unclear D gene. The germline V gene has CDR1 SNHLY and CDR2 FYNNEI. V was clipped by 6 bases and J by 1 base, with 9 bases between them. The CDR3 has 13 amino acids. The CDR3 loop is CASRIRGNTEAFF. CDR3 DNA sequence: TGTGCCAGCAGGATCCGAGGGAACACTGAAGCTTTCTTT.

The V call is TRBV25-1, the J call TRBJ2-5, with no clear D. The J call may be wrong; the DNA end is better matched by TRBJ2-7. The CDR3 contains 11 residues. Looked up from germline, CDR1 is MGHDK and CDR2 is SYGVNS. The CDR3 bases are TGTGCCAGCAGTCAAGGGTTCGAGCAGTACTTC. It is translated as CASSQGFEQYF.

The rearrangement joins TRBV11-2 to TRBJ2-2; D is possibly TRBD2 (6 bases). Trimming took 3 bases from V and 2 from J, leaving 13 bases between them. Germline V gene lookup returns CDR1 SGHAT and CDR2 FQNNGV. CDR3 length equals 16 residues. The CDR3 sequence: CASSFNLASNTGELFF. CDR3 in DNA: TGTGCCAGCAGCTTCAATCTAGCGAGTAACACCGGGGAGCTGTTTTTT.

The V gene is TRBV7-9, the J gene TRBJ2-6, with D unclear. Trimming left V 0 bases short and J 2 bases short, with 11 bases between. The CDR3 covers 17 residues. The germline gives CDR1 SEHNR, CDR2 FQNEAQ (reference sequence). The CDR3 sequence: CASSLAWGKAGANVLTF. CDR3 coding DNA: TGTGCCAGCAGCTTAGCGTGGGGAAAGGCTGGGGCCAACGTCCTGACTTTC.

The rearrangement uses TRBV28 and TRBJ2-7; 8 bases are shared with TRBD1. CDR3 length: 16 residues. V gave up 4 bases and J gave up 7 bases; unmatched junction bases: 15. Germline-derived CDR1 and CDR2 are MDHEN and SYDVKM. The CDR3 region is CASSSLDRAMRGEQYF. The CDR3 DNA sequence: TGTGCCAGCAGTTCCCTGGACAGGGCTATGAGGGGTGAGCAGTACTTC. Based on the CDR3 plus reference TRBV28 and TRBJ2-7, the full variable domain is DVKVTQSSRYLVKRTGEKVFLECVQDMDHENMFWYRQDPGLGLRLIYFSYDVKMKEKGDIPEGYSVSREKKERFSLILESASTNQTSMYLCASSSLDRAMRGEQYFGPGTRLTVT.

The sample holds a few counts of this clone. This rearrangement joins TRBV27 to TRBJ1-2; 7 bases match TRBD1. CDR3 length: 15 residues. The J segment lost 8 bases and the V segment lost 2 bases, leaving 11 bases of the junction unmatched. The germline CDR1 and CDR2 sequences are MNHEY and SMNVEV (reference sequence). This chain's CDR3 is CASSLRTGAVGGYTF. DNA for the CDR3: TGTGCCAGCAGTTTACGTACAGGGGCGGTTGGAGGCTACACCTTC.

Note on this clone: At one boundary the junction diverges from the germline segment, which might be a read error. This sample includes further DNA sequences coding for the same CDR3. The chain is built from TRBV20-1 and TRBJ1-5; no clear D gene. The CDR3 totals 11 residues. Germline V lookup: CDR1 DFQATT, CDR2 SNEGSKA (reference sequence). The CDR3 region has the DNA TGCAGTGTTAGAGGGAATCAGCCCCAGCATTTT. As protein: CSVRGNQPQHF.

The chain employs TRBV4-1 and TRBJ2-3; the D gene could be TRBD1 or TRBD2 (5 bases each). Germline V lookup: CDR1 MGHRA, CDR2 YSYEKL. V lost 2 bases to trimming and J lost 0 bases, with 12 bases between them. This CDR3 spans 16 amino acids. CDR3 nucleotides: TGCGCCAGCAGCCAATCCGGGGCCGGGAGCACAGATACGCAGTATTTT. Translation gives CASSQSGAGSTDTQYF.

V is TRBV11-3 and J is TRBJ2-7; TRBD1 matches 7 bases. CDR1 SGHNT and CDR2 YENEEA come from the germline V gene. This CDR3 has 15 amino acids. J was trimmed by 3 bases and V by 2 bases; bases with no gene match: 7. For the CDR3, the DNA is TGTGCCAGCAGCTTATCGACAGGGAAGGGCTACGAGCAGTACTTC. Its protein is CASSLSTGKGYEQYF.

The rearrangement links TRBV19 to TRBJ2-7; D is ambiguous. Trimming shortened V by 3 bases and J by 5 bases, and 17 bases separated the two germline ends. CDR1 and CDR2 (germline): LNHDA, SQIVND (reference sequence). The CDR3 covers 15 residues. The CDR3 region is CASSITGGDTDEQYF. CDR3 DNA sequence: TGTGCCAGTAGTATCACGGGTGGGGATACCGACGAGCAGTACTTC.

The rearrangement uses TRBV7-8 and TRBJ2-3; D is undetermined. The CDR3 covers 15 residues. The ends were cut back, 0 bases at V and 0 bases at J, with 7 bases in the middle. Germline values: CDR1 SGHVS, CDR2 FQNEAQ. Here the CDR3 DNA reads TGTGCCAGCAGCTTAGCTCGGTCTAGCACAGATACGCAGTATTTT. Its protein product is CASSLARSSTDTQYF.

The table lists this clone with a count of one. This chain links TRBV5-1 with TRBJ2-3; maybe TRBD1 (5 bases). This CDR3 contains 14 residues. Germline CDR1 reads SGHRS; CDR2 reads YFSETQ. The germline V and J ends were trimmed by 4 bases and 6 bases, with 15 bases remaining between them. The DNA of the CDR3 is TGCGCCAGCAGCCAGGGTTATCTTGCCGATACGCAGTATTTT. It is translated as CASSQGYLADTQYF.

CDR3 sequence reads: CASSSRVSPLHF. As DNA, the CDR3 is TGTGCCAGCAGCAGCAGGGTTTCACCCCTCCACTTT. The J gene is TRBJ1-6, the V gene TRBV25-1; D is possibly TRBD1 (5 bases). Germline values: CDR1 MGHDK, CDR2 SYGVNS. The ends were cut back, 6 bases at V and 9 bases at J, with 9 bases in the middle. The CDR3 has 12 amino acids.

The rearrangement uses TRBV11-2 and TRBJ2-7; D unresolved. Trimming took off 1 base at V and 9 bases at J, with 16 bases between the two ends. CDR1 and CDR2 from the germline V gene are SGHAT and FQNNGV. CDR3 size: 14 residues. The CDR3 protein is CASSLAWRDTWQYF. The CDR3 region has the DNA TGTGCCAGCAGCTTAGCGTGGCGCGATACTTGGCAGTACTTC.

V gene TRBV5-1 combines with J gene TRBJ1-4, with D unclear. V gave up 4 bases and J gave up 8 bases, with 9 bases separating them. The CDR3 is 12 amino acids. The germline V gene encodes CDR1 SGHRS and CDR2 YFSETQ. The CDR3 sequence: CASSPPGEKLFF. In DNA, the CDR3 is TGCGCCAGCAGCCCCCCGGGGGAAAAACTGTTTTTT. The whole variable domain, remainder taken from reference TRBV5-1 and TRBJ1-4, is KAGVTQTPRYLIKTRGQQVTLSCSPISGHRSVSWYQQTPGQGLQFLFEYFSETQRNKGNFPGRFSGRQFSNSRSEMNVSTLELGDSALYLCASSPPGEKLFFGSGTQLSVL.

Concerning this clone: Additional DNA sequences in this sample encode the identical CDR3. The gene calls are TRBV28 and TRBJ2-4, with D tentatively TRBD1 (6 bases). The V and J ends lost 2 bases and 1 base respectively, with 6 bases between them. This CDR3 is built from 14 residues. Germline V CDR1 and CDR2: MDHEN, SYDVKM. The CDR3 DNA is TGTGCCAGCAGTTTAGGGGGCGCCAAAAACATTCAGTACTTC. Encoded protein: CASSLGGAKNIQYF. Looking up the rest from reference TRBV28 and TRBJ2-4 gives the full variable domain: DVKVTQSSRYLVKRTGEKVFLECVQDMDHENMFWYRQDPGLGLRLIYFSYDVKMKEKGDIPEGYSVSREKKERFSLILESASTNQTSMYLCASSLGGAKNIQYFGAGTRLSVL.

The J gene is TRBJ2-1, the V gene TRBV6-1, with D perhaps TRBD1 (6 bases). Germline CDR1 and CDR2: MNHNS and SASEGT. V shed 8 bases and J shed 2 bases, with 10 bases lying between them. CDR3 length equals 13 residues. CDR3 loop: CASEQGTYNEQFF. In DNA form, the CDR3 reads TGTGCCAGCGAACAGGGCACCTACAATGAGCAGTTCTTC.

The chain is built from TRBV11-2 and TRBJ2-7, with TRBD1 identical over 10 bases. The CDR3 is made up of 15 amino acids. Per germline, CDR1 SGHAT and CDR2 FQNNGV. Germline trimming cut 1 base from V and 2 bases from J; bases unmatched to any gene: 2. The DNA of the CDR3 is TGTGCCAGCAGCTTAGCCGGGACAGGGGCCTACGAGCAGTACTTC. Residues: CASSLAGTGAYEQYF.

The CDR3 DNA reads TGTGCCAGCAGCCCCAACCAGGGGCGGGGGCCCCAGCATTTT. It codes for CASSPNQGRGPQHF. V is TRBV9 and J is TRBJ1-5; weak D call: TRBD1 (6 bases). Germline CDR1 is SGDLS and CDR2 is YYNGEE. Trimming removed 4 bases from V and 9 bases from J, with 17 bases in between. This CDR3 region has 14 residues.

CDR3 residues: CSVASPGGLGYTF. The CDR3 DNA reads TGCAGCGTTGCAAGCCCTGGGGGGCTCGGCTACACCTTC. The chain uses TRBV29-1 and TRBJ1-2, with D possibly being TRBD1 (6 bases). Germline CDR1 reads SQVTM; CDR2 reads ANQGSEA. The CDR3 length is 13 residues. V dropped 4 bases and J dropped 8 bases, with 17 bases sitting between them.

This chain joins TRBV18 and TRBJ2-3; 13 bases are a match to TRBD2. The germline CDR1 and CDR2 sequences are KGHSH and LQKENI. Germline trimming cut 1 base from V and 4 bases from J; bases unmatched to any gene: 8. This CDR3 spans 18 amino acids. CDR3 sequence: CASSPLPRTSGSPDTQYF. Here the CDR3 DNA reads TGTGCCAGCTCACCACTTCCTAGGACTAGCGGGAGCCCAGATACGCAGTATTTT. The complete variable domain, with remaining parts taken from reference TRBV18 and TRBJ2-3, reads NAGVMQNPRHLVRRRGQEARLRCSPMKGHSHVYWYRQLPEEGLKFMVYLQKENIIDESGMPKERFSAEFPKEGPSILRIQQVVRGDSAAYFCASSPLPRTSGSPDTQYFGPGTRLTVL.

The chain employs TRBV4-1 and TRBJ1-6; D perhaps matches TRBD1 (6 bases). The CDR3 loop spans 16 amino acids. From germline, CDR1 is MGHRA and CDR2 YSYEKL. Between the trimmed V and J ends, which lost 4 bases and 8 bases, there was a span of 18 bases. The CDR3 sequence is CASSPGGAFPYSPLHF. The CDR3 DNA reads as TGCGCCAGCAGCCCCGGGGGGGCATTCCCATATTCACCCCTCCACTTT.

The J gene is TRBJ1-1, the V gene TRBV2; 8 bases align to TRBD1. This CDR3 comprises 14 residues. The V and J ends lost 6 bases and 3 bases, in that order; junction bases with no gene match: 6. The V gene's germline CDR1 is SNHLY and CDR2 FYNNEI. CDR3: CASRGRGLYTEAFF. CDR3 DNA: TGTGCCAGCAGGGGCAGGGGGCTGTACACTGAAGCTTTCTTT. The full variable domain, in which reference TRBV2 and TRBJ1-1 provide the parts outside the CDR3, is EPEVTQTPSHQVTQMGQEVILRCVPISNHLYFYWYRQILGQKVEFLVSFYNNEISEKSEIFDDQFSVERPDGSNFTLKIRSTKLEDSAMYFCASRGRGLYTEAFFGQGTRLTVV.

In the case of this clone: This sample also contains other DNA sequences that code for the same CDR3. The V call is TRBV18, the J call TRBJ2-5; tentatively, D is TRBD1 (6 bases). The ends were cut back, 6 bases at V and 3 bases at J, with 11 bases in the middle. The germline V gene encodes CDR1 KGHSH and CDR2 LQKENI. The CDR3 covers 13 residues. This CDR3 is CASSRAGEETQYF. The CDR3 bases are TGTGCCAGCTCCAGGGCAGGGGAAGAGACCCAGTACTTC.

The chain has TRBV7-8 and TRBJ1-2; possibly TRBD1 for D (6 bases). This CDR3 has 15 amino acids. V was cut by 0 bases and J by 6 bases, with 14 bases left in between. Germline V lookup: CDR1 SGHVS, CDR2 FQNEAQ. The CDR3 nucleotides read TGTGCCAGCAGCTTAGCGGTCACCGGGGGCAATGGCTACACCTTC. It translates to CASSLAVTGGNGYTF.

This clone has just one count. The V call is TRBV5-6, the J call TRBJ1-5, with 7 bases aligning to TRBD1. J gave up 1 base and V 3 bases, and 7 bases lay outside the gene matches. This CDR3 is 16 amino acids long. Looked up from germline, CDR1 is SGHDT and CDR2 is YYEEEE. The CDR3 nucleotides are TGTGCCAGCAGCTCCCGACAGGGACGAAGCAATCAGCCCCAGCATTTT. Translated: CASSSRQGRSNQPQHF.